These 9 T cell receptor beta chains came from one sample sequenced in a study of regulatory T cells in long-lasting Graves disease. Arm-PCR of CDR3 regions and iRepertoire HTBI primers were used to build TCR beta libraries. TCRdb recomputed calls from the multiplex PCR reads with MiXCR, one row per CDR3 protein. The sample contains 530,000 or so distinct CDR3 sequences, roughly 12% of which appear only once. Stated time point: newly diagnosed GD, antithyroid drugs for less than 3 months. PBMC RNA was the source of the TCR library. A further study also used this sample, focusing on T cells in Graves' hyperthyroidism and ophthalmopathy.

Here the sequenced sample was peripheral blood mononuclear cells (PBMCs), taken at new diagnosis, from a patient treated with antithyroid drugs. All receptors come from a man aged 25 to 40 with Graves disease.

The table lists this clonotype with many counts. The genes are TRBV7-2 and TRBJ2-3; no clear D gene. CDR3 length: 14 amino acids. Germline CDR1 reads SGHTA; CDR2 reads FQGNSA. V lost 1 base, J lost 6 bases, and 11 bases lay in between. The CDR3 DNA follows: TGTGCCAGCAGCTTAGTTGGCACCCGGGATACGCAGTATTTT. Translated: CASSLVGTRDTQYF.

With regard to this clonotype: This may arise from a read error, as a much more abundant clone is one base away. V gene TRBV7-9 combines with J gene TRBJ2-7, with 7 bases identical to TRBD1. This CDR3 contains 15 residues. Germline assignment: CDR1 SEHNR and CDR2 FQNEAQ (reference sequence). The junction had 8 bases not matched to a gene; V was cut back by 4 bases and J by 2 bases. CDR3 in DNA: TGTGCCAGCAGCTCCCCCCTGACAGGGACCTACGAGCAGTACTTC. Its protein product is CASSSPLTGTYEQYF.

This chain links TRBV30 with TRBJ1-3, with 9 bases fitting TRBD1. CDR1 and CDR2 from the germline V gene are GTSNPN and SVGIG (reference sequence). Trimming took 4 bases from V and 6 from J; bases not matched to a gene: 7. CDR3 length equals 14 residues. The CDR3 protein is CAWKFRDRANTIYF. The CDR3 DNA reads as TGTGCCTGGAAGTTCCGGGACAGGGCAAACACCATATATTTT.

The chain employs TRBV19 and TRBJ1-2; D is unresolved. Trimming took off 4 bases at V and 0 bases at J, with 12 bases between the two ends. Germline CDR1 LNHDA, CDR2 SQIVND (reference sequence). The CDR3 loop spans 15 amino acids. CDR3 amino acids: CASSSGPQTNYGYTF. The CDR3 DNA sequence: TGTGCCAGTAGTAGCGGGCCACAAACTAACTATGGCTACACCTTC.

This clonotype was seen more than once but under ten times. V usage is TRBV6-9 and J usage is TRBJ2-1, with 11 bases identical to TRBD1. Germline V CDR1 and CDR2: MNHGY, SVAAGI. The trim removed 4 bases at V and 1 base at J, leaving 12 bases unmatched. The CDR3 is 19 residues long. The CDR3 sequence is CASSSRGQGATRSYNEQFF. CDR3 bases: TGTGCCAGCAGTTCCCGCGGACAGGGGGCAACTAGGTCCTACAATGAGCAGTTCTTC.

This chain connects TRBV6-1 to TRBJ1-2; D is unresolved. The CDR3 runs 15 residues. The ends were cut back, 4 bases at V and 4 bases at J, with 16 bases in the middle. CDR1 is MNHNS and CDR2 is SASEGT in the germline V gene. This CDR3 is CASSVLTSGSYGYTF. CDR3 DNA: TGTGCCAGCAGTGTCTTGACTAGCGGGTCCTATGGCTACACCTTC.

This clonotype occurred many times. The chain carries TRBV7-8 and TRBJ1-2; 8 positions agree with TRBD1. The CDR3 is made up of 15 amino acids. The germline V gene encodes CDR1 SGHVS and CDR2 FQNEAQ. The junction had 8 bases not matched to a gene; V was cut back by 5 bases and J by 3 bases. The CDR3 spells CASSANRGGDYGYTF. The CDR3 DNA sequence: TGTGCCAGCAGCGCCAACAGGGGGGGCGACTATGGCTACACCTTC.

This clonotype appeared many times. The gene calls are TRBV10-3 and TRBJ2-1, with 9 bases lining up with TRBD2. The CDR3 loop spans 13 amino acids. V lost 8 bases, J lost 9 bases, and 8 bases stayed unmatched. CDR1 is ENHRY and CDR2 is SYGVKD in the germline V gene. CDR3 loop: CAILAGAISEQFF. The CDR3 coding sequence is TGTGCCATCTTAGCGGGAGCTATAAGTGAGCAGTTCTTC.

The J gene is TRBJ1-5, the V gene TRBV19, with D hard to call. Per germline, CDR1 LNHDA and CDR2 SQIVND (reference sequence). V gave up 6 bases and J gave up 4 bases, with 13 bases separating them. This CDR3 spans 14 amino acids. The CDR3 nucleotides read TGTGCCAGTAGGCGAGATGGGCATAATCAGCCCCAGCATTTT. This gives the protein CASRRDGHNQPQHF.